Following are 19 T cell receptor beta chains from one sample sequenced in a study of blood T cell repertoires in COVID-19. The assay was immunoSEQ multiplex PCR, and TCRdb's table has in-frame clones only and misses some. The repertoire has 90,000 or so clones, approximately 84% of them found once; the top ten carry around 25%. The sequenced sample consisted of peripheral blood. The source of these receptors is an elderly man with active or convalescent COVID-19.

The chain recombines TRBV11-2 with TRBJ2-5; 13 nucleotides align to TRBD2. The length of the CDR3 is 15 residues. The germline V gene has CDR1 SGHAT and CDR2 FQNNGV. Losses at the gene ends were 6 bases for V and 5 bases for J; bases not matched to a gene: 6. The CDR3 loop is CASRRLAGGRETQYF. CDR3 DNA: TGTGCCAGCAGGAGACTAGCGGGGGGCCGGGAGACCCAGTACTTC.

The chain recombines TRBV28 with TRBJ1-5; D gene ambiguous. Trimming shortened V by 5 bases and J by 5 bases, and 10 bases separated the two germline ends. The CDR3 is made up of 13 amino acids. Germline loops: CDR1 MDHEN, CDR2 SYDVKM. CDR3 nucleotide sequence: TGTGCCAGCAGTCGGGATTTTTATCAGCCCCAGCATTTT. Residues: CASSRDFYQPQHF.

The chain carries TRBV7-9 and TRBJ1-5; perhaps TRBD1 as D (5 bases). V shed 3 bases and J shed 6 bases, with 15 bases lying between them. In germline, CDR1 is SEHNR, CDR2 FQNEAQ (reference sequence). The CDR3 is 15 amino acids. The chain's CDR3 is CASSFAAGQGQPQHF. The CDR3 nucleotides are TGTGCCAGCAGCTTTGCCGCGGGGCAGGGTCAGCCCCAGCATTTT.

In this sample, this clone turned up once. The V and J genes are TRBV6-6 and TRBJ2-5, with D possibly TRBD1 on 6 matching bases. V lost 2 bases to trimming and J lost 5 bases, with 6 bases between them. Looked up from germline, CDR1 is MNHNY and CDR2 is SVGAGI (reference sequence). CDR3 length: 12 residues. CDR3 sequence (DNA): TGTGCCAGCAGTTACAGGGGGGAGACCCAGTACTTC. The encoded protein is CASSYRGETQYF.

The gene calls are TRBV11-2 and TRBJ2-3; TRBD2 is a possible D gene (7 bases). Germline V lookup: CDR1 SGHAT, CDR2 FQNNGV. V was cut by 5 bases and J by 0 bases, with 21 bases left in between. The CDR3 extends over 18 amino acids. CDR3 residues: CASSPFRRGAGSTDTQYF. DNA of the CDR3: TGTGCCAGCAGCCCTTTCCGCCGGGGGGCAGGGAGCACAGATACGCAGTATTTT.

The rearrangement links TRBV4-2 to TRBJ2-5; 8 nucleotides agree with TRBD1. The CDR3 has 15 amino acids. Per germline, CDR1 LGHNA and CDR2 YNFKEQ. Trimming at V came to 2 bases and at J to 2 bases, leaving 4 bases not matched to a gene. The CDR3 loop reads CASSQRGQVQETQYF. In nucleotides, the CDR3 is TGTGCCAGCAGCCAAAGGGGACAGGTACAAGAGACCCAGTACTTC.

The chain combines TRBV7-6 with TRBJ2-2; 7 bases match TRBD1. The germline gives CDR1 SGHVS, CDR2 FNYEAQ. CDR3 length: 16 residues. With 8 bases clipped from V and 4 bases from J, the junction kept 13 bases outside the gene matches. The DNA of the CDR3 is TGTGCCAGCCGTACTGAGCCGGGACAGCTCACCGGGGAGCTGTTTTTT. Its translation: CASRTEPGQLTGELFF.

The chain links TRBV5-1 to TRBJ2-7, with D perhaps matching TRBD1 (6 bases). V lost 2 bases to trimming and J lost 3 bases, with 24 bases between them. Germline loops: CDR1 SGHRS, CDR2 YFSETQ. CDR3 size: 18 residues. In DNA, the CDR3 is TGCGCCAGCAGCTTTAATTCCGGGAACAGGGTCCACTACTACGAGCAGTACTTC. Amino acid sequence: CASSFNSGNRVHYYEQYF.

This chain connects TRBV14 to TRBJ1-1; TRBD1 aligns across 7 bases. The germline gives CDR1 SGHDN, CDR2 FVKESK. V shed 2 bases, J shed 5 bases, and the junction held 2 bases outside the gene matches. CDR3 length equals 13 residues. The CDR3 bases are TGTGCCAGCAGCCAATACAGGGGAACTGAAGCTTTCTTT. Protein sequence: CASSQYRGTEAFF. Complete variable domain (other parts from reference TRBV14 and TRBJ1-1): EAGVTQFPSHSVIEKGQTVTLRCDPISGHDNLYWYRRVMGKEIKFLLHFVKESKQDESGMPNNRFLAERTGGTYSTLKVQPAELEDSGVYFCASSQYRGTEAFFGQGTRLTVV.

The rearrangement links TRBV20-1 to TRBJ1-5, with TRBD1 matching over 8 bases. With V trimmed by 6 bases and J by 16 bases, 11 bases remained unmatched. The CDR3 has 11 amino acids. Germline V gene data show CDR1 as DFQATT and CDR2 as SNEGSKA (reference sequence). CDR3: CSAHRTGLVHF. The CDR3 DNA is TGCAGTGCCCACCGGACAGGGCTGGTTCATTTT.

This clone came up a few times. The chain employs TRBV12-3 or TRBV12-4 and TRBJ1-2; D is undetermined. The V end lost 3 bases, the J end lost 7 bases, and 12 bases lay between the germline ends. This CDR3 has 13 residues. As DNA, the CDR3 is TGTGCCAGCAGTTTCGGGAAAAGGGCTGGCTACACCTTC. Its protein is CASSFGKRAGYTF.

Here the CDR3 reads CASTLGVGQRSGNTIYF. The CDR3 nucleotides are TGCGCCAGCACCCTAGGGGTGGGGCAGCGCTCTGGAAACACCATATATTTT. This chain connects TRBV10-2 to TRBJ1-3, with D possibly being TRBD1 (5 bases). With 7 bases removed from V and 0 bases from J, the gap between germline ends came to 19 bases. In germline, CDR1 is WSHSY, CDR2 SAAADI. CDR3 size: 17 residues.

This clone was observed a few times. The rearrangement uses TRBV19 and TRBJ2-2; 10 bases are shared with TRBD1. Germline-derived CDR1 and CDR2 are LNHDA and SQIVND (reference sequence). This CDR3 is 15 amino acids long. V shed 10 bases and J 2 bases; nucleotides not matched to a gene: 7. The CDR3 region has the DNA TGTGCCACTCAGGACAGGGGGGGCAACACCGGGGAGCTGTTTTTT. Translation: CATQDRGGNTGELFF.

V and J are TRBV3-1 (or the pseudogene TRBV3-2) and TRBJ2-3; 8 bases line up with TRBD1. Per germline, CDR1 LGHDT and CDR2 YNNKEL (reference sequence). The length of the CDR3 is 14 residues. J lost 9 bases, V lost 1 base, and 6 bases had no gene match. CDR3 in amino acids: CASSQGTGILTQYF. For the CDR3, the DNA is TGTGCCAGCAGCCAAGGGACAGGGATCCTAACGCAGTATTTT.

The V call is TRBV28, the J call TRBJ1-1; 7 bases agree with TRBD1. The CDR3 is 14 amino acids. CDR1 and CDR2 from the germline V gene are MDHEN and SYDVKM. The V segment lost 6 bases and the J segment 0 bases; nucleotides outside the gene matches: 4. The CDR3 DNA is TGTGCCAGCAGAGAGGGACAGATGAACACTGAAGCTTTCTTT. Its translation is CASREGQMNTEAFF.

The J gene is TRBJ1-1, the V gene TRBV6-5; weak D call: TRBD1 (5 bases). V was clipped by 6 bases and J by 1 base, with 9 bases between them. CDR3 length equals 13 residues. In germline, CDR1 is MNHEY, CDR2 SVGAGI. The CDR3 DNA reads TGTGCCAGCAGGGGGGGAAGGAACACTGAAGCTTTCTTT. Amino acids: CASRGGRNTEAFF.

This sequence joins TRBV7-2 and TRBJ2-2; 9 bases agree with TRBD1. The CDR3 contains 15 residues. CDR1 SGHTA and CDR2 FQGNSA come from the germline V gene. V lost 3 bases to trimming and J lost 6 bases; unmatched junction nucleotides: 5. DNA of the CDR3: TGTGCCAGCAGCTTTTTTACAGGGGGCTCCGGGGAGCTGTTTTTT. Translation: CASSFFTGGSGELFF.

The chain recombines TRBV9 with TRBJ2-1, with 9 bases lining up with TRBD2. The J segment lost 6 bases and the V segment lost 3 bases, leaving 10 bases of the junction unmatched. Germline CDR1 is SGDLS and CDR2 is YYNGEE. The CDR3 runs 16 residues. The DNA of the CDR3 is TGTGCCAGCAGCGCAGCGCCGGGACTAGCCGGCAATGAGCAGTTCTTC. Translated, it gives CASSAAPGLAGNEQFF.

V gene TRBV6-6 combines with J gene TRBJ1-3, with D possibly being TRBD1 (5 bases). V shed 2 bases and J shed 2 bases, with 10 bases lying between them. CDR1 is MNHNY, CDR2 SVGAGI, per germline (reference sequence). The CDR3 is 15 residues long. This chain's CDR3 is CASSYAGGPGNTIYF. DNA of the CDR3: TGTGCCAGCAGTTACGCCGGGGGACCTGGAAACACCATATATTTT.